This TCR beta chain was identified during a study of Ad26.COV2.S vaccination and SARS-CoV-2 variants. Background on the study: Donor was one of the participants in the Ad26.COV2.S arm of the COV1001 trial.

Method: immunoSEQ multiplex PCR; TCRdb's copy keeps in-frame clones and lacks some. The sample contains some 300,000 clones, around four fifths of which appear only once. Described treatment: roughly 19 received Ad26.COV2.S at low or high dose, single or two shots; about 5 received placebo; per-sample allocation not given. Vaccine and placebo recipients were sampled on day 63 after the first injection. Recruitment in Boston yielded a donor of adult age, 18-55 years. This clone appeared a single time. Germline CDR1 is KGHSH and CDR2 is LQKENI. The V and J ends lost 3 bases and 6 bases, in that order; junction bases with no gene match: 5. The CDR3 totals 13 residues.

This material consisted of peripheral blood, taken in a trial of Ad26.COV2.S vaccine versus placebo. This TCR derives from a person between 18 and 60 years old who received the Ad26.COV2.S COVID-19 vaccine or a placebo. This chain links TRBV18 with TRBJ2-7; 7 bases are shared with TRBD1. Written as DNA, the CDR3 is TGTGCCAGCTCACCCGACAGGGCGGGCGAGCAGTACTTC. As protein: CASSPDRAGEQYF.